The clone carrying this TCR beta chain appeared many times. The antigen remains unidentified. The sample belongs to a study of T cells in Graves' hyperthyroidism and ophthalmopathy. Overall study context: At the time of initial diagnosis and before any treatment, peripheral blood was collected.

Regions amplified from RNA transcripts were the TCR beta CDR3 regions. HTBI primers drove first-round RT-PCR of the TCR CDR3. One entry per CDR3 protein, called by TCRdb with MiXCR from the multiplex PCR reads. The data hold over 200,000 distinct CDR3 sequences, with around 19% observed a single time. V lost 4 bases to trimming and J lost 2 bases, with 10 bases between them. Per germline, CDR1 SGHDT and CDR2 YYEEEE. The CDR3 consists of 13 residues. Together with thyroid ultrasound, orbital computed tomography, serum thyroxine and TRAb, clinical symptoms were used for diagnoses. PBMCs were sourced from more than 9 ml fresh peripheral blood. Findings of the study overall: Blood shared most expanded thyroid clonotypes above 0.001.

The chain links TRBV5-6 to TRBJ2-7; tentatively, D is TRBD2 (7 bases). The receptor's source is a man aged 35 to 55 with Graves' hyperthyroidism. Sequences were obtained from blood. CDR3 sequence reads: CASSSGTTYEQYF. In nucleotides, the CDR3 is TGTGCCAGCAGCAGCGGGACAACCTACGAGCAGTACTTC.